This is a list of T cell receptor beta chains from one sample in a study of CD8 T cells in Susac syndrome. Each CDR3 protein gets one entry after TCRdb re-called the immunoSEQ multiplex PCR reads with MiXCR. The sample lists 300,000 or so distinct CDR3 sequences, about 92% occurring once. Sequencing was carried out using CD4+ T cells from PBMCs. The receptors stem from a human donor with multiple sclerosis. The CDR3 runs from the conserved cysteine through the conserved F or W. D genes are given only for firm matches. Size is omitted from some rows. Given values are once, few, many or a class for expanded clones.

size | D | J | V | DNA | CDR3
. | . | TRBJ1-3 | TRBV6-5 | TGTGCCAGCAGTTACCGGTCTGGAAACACCATATATTTT | CASSYRSGNTIYF
. | TRBD1 | TRBJ2-7 | TRBV12-3/TRBV12-4 | TGTGCCAGCAGTTGGACAGGGGGCAACTACGAGCAGTACTTC | CASSWTGGNYEQYF
few | TRBD2 | TRBJ2-5 | TRBV18 | TGTGCCAGCTCACCACGGGGGGGTCAAGAGACCCAGTACTTC | CASSPRGGQETQYF
. | TRBD1 | TRBJ1-5 | TRBV12-3/TRBV12-4 | TGTGCCAGCAGGGCCCGACAGGGCGATAGTAATCAGCCCCAGCATTTT | CASRARQGDSNQPQHF
. | TRBD2 | TRBJ2-1 | TRBV5-1 | TGCGCCAGCAGCATAAGCGGGAGGGCCTACAATGAGCAGTTCTTC | CASSISGRAYNEQFF
. | . | TRBJ2-5 | TRBV6-5 | TGTGCCAGCGCCACCGGGGTGTGGTCGGAGACCCAGTACTTC | CASATGVWSETQYF
. | . | TRBJ1-4 | TRBV6-1 | TGTGCCAGCAGTGAAGGGGTGGCGGACTATGAAAAACTGTTTTTT | CASSEGVADYEKLFF
. | . | TRBJ2-3 | TRBV18 | TGTGCCAGCTCACTAGCGGAGGATACGCAGTATTTT | CASSLAEDTQYF
. | . | TRBJ2-7 | TRBV20-1 | TGCAGTGCTTCGCGATCAGGGATCAACGAGCAGTACTTC | CSASRSGINEQYF
. | . | TRBJ1-5 | TRBV19 | TGTGCCAGTAGTATAGGGGGGAGCAATCAGCCCCAGCATTTT | CASSIGGSNQPQHF
. | . | TRBJ2-3 | TRBV5-1 | TGCGCCACGAGAGGGGACAGCTTTAGCGGTGCGCAGTATTTT | CATRGDSFSGAQYF
. | . | TRBJ1-6 | TRBV29-1 | TGCAGCGTTCGTGTAGGGGCCGCTTCGGCGCCCCTCCACTTT | CSVRVGAASAPLHF
. | . | TRBJ1-2 | TRBV4-2 | TGTGCCAGCAGCCAAGAGATAGGGGAGGTAGATGGCTACACCTTC | CASSQEIGEVDGYTF
once | . | TRBJ2-5 | TRBV3-1 | TGTGCCAGCAGCCAAGTTTTCAGTCAAGAGACCCAGTACTTC | CASSQVFSQETQYF
. | . | TRBJ1-1 | TRBV20-1 | TGCAGTGCTAGAGAGGTCTCCCGGGGGAACACTGAAGCTTTCTTT | CSAREVSRGNTEAFF
once | . | TRBJ2-2 | TRBV5-5 | TGTGCCAGCAGCTTTCTGACTTCGAACACCGGGGAGCTGTTTTTT | CASSFLTSNTGELFF
once | TRBD2 | TRBJ2-5 | TRBV7-2 | TGTGCCAGCAGCCGGGTGACCGGGGGGCAAGAGACCCAGTACTTC | CASSRVTGGQETQYF
. | . | TRBJ2-4 | TRBV11-2 | TGTGCCAGCAGCTTAGATCGGAAAAACATTCAGTACTTC | CASSLDRKNIQYF
. | TRBD1 | TRBJ1-2 | TRBV12-3/TRBV12-4 | TGTGCCAGCAGTTTTGGGGGATGGGGACAGGCCCTTAACTATGGCTACACCTTC | CASSFGGWGQALNYGYTF
. | TRBD1 | TRBJ1-6 | TRBV7-2 | TGTGCCAGCAGCCTGACAGGGACGGATAATTCACCCCTCCACTTT | CASSLTGTDNSPLHF
. | TRBD2 | TRBJ2-3 | TRBV12-5 | TGTGCTAGTGGCACGACTAGCGGGAGAGGGAATACGCAGTATTTT | CASGTTSGRGNTQYF
. | . | TRBJ1-5 | TRBV7-2 | TGTGCCAGCAGCTTAAATTATCAGCCCCAGCATTTT | CASSLNYQPQHF
. | . | TRBJ2-2 | TRBV2 | TGTGCCAGCAGCTTCATGGACACCGGGGAGCTGTTTTTT | CASSFMDTGELFF
. | . | TRBJ1-5 | TRBV19 | TGTGCCAGTAGTATAGCGACTCAGCCCCAGCATTTT | CASSIATQPQHF
. | TRBD2 | TRBJ2-1 | TRBV10-3 | TGTGCCATCAGCCAAGGGCTAGCGGGGATCAATGAGCAGTTCTTC | CAISQGLAGINEQFF
. | . | TRBJ2-6 | TRBV6-1 | TGTGCCAGCAGTGAAGCGGTCTACTCTGGGGCCAACGTCCTGACTTTC | CASSEAVYSGANVLTF
. | TRBD2 | TRBJ2-7 | TRBV7-3 | TGTGCCATCGCACTAGCGGGAGATCCTTGGTACTTC | CAIALAGDPWYF
. | TRBD1 | TRBJ2-7 | TRBV7-9 | TGTGCCAGCACCACAGGGGCCTACGAGCAGTACTTC | CASTTGAYEQYF
few | . | TRBJ2-3 | TRBV12-3/TRBV12-4 | TGTGCCAGCAGTTTAGTCCCCGGTGATACGCAGTATTTT | CASSLVPGDTQYF
. | . | TRBJ2-5 | TRBV30 | TGTGCCTGGAGTCCTCCCTCTGGCCAGACCCAGTACTTC | CAWSPPSGQTQYF
. | . | TRBJ1-1 | TRBV5-6 | TGTGCCAGCAGCGGTCCGTTTGGCACTGAAGCTTTCTTT | CASSGPFGTEAFF
. | TRBD2 | TRBJ2-7 | TRBV12-3/TRBV12-4 | TGTGCCAGCAGTCAATTGCGGACTAGCGGCTTCTCCTACGAGCAGTACTTC | CASSQLRTSGFSYEQYF
. | . | TRBJ2-5 | TRBV5-1 | TGCGCCAGCAGCTTGCCCGGCCCCCAACTAGCCCAAGAGACCCAGTACTTC | CASSLPGPQLAQETQYF
. | . | TRBJ2-5 | TRBV9 | TGTGCCAGCAGCGTTGGAGTCCGAAACCAAGAGACCCAGTACTTC | CASSVGVRNQETQYF
. | . | TRBJ1-2 | TRBV30 | TGTGCCTGGAGTGTAGTGGGGGCGGGGGGCTACACCTTC | CAWSVVGAGGYTF
. | TRBD2 | TRBJ2-2 | TRBV9 | TGTGCCAGCAGCCGGGGAGGGACTAGCGGGAGTCCCGGGGAGCTGTTTTTT | CASSRGGTSGSPGELFF
. | TRBD1 | TRBJ1-1 | TRBV27 | TGTGCCAGCAGCCGCCGAGCAGGGGGCGTTAACACTGAAGCTTTCTTT | CASSRRAGGVNTEAFF
. | . | TRBJ2-1 | TRBV4-1 | TGCGCCAGCAGCCAAGTCGACAGGGGAGGGGAGCAGTTCTTC | CASSQVDRGGEQFF
. | TRBD2 | TRBJ2-5 | TRBV7-9 | TGTGCCAGCAGCTTTGTCAGGCGGGGGGAGACCCAGTACTTC | CASSFVRRGETQYF
. | TRBD2 | TRBJ2-5 | TRBV7-9 | TGTGCCAGCAGCTTAAGGACTAGCGGACAAGAGACCCAGTACTTC | CASSLRTSGQETQYF
. | TRBD1 | TRBJ2-7 | TRBV3-1 | TGTGCCAGCAGCCCACGGACAGGGGGCGGCTACGAGCAGTACTTC | CASSPRTGGGYEQYF
. | . | TRBJ2-3 | TRBV10-3 | TGTGCCATCAGCCACGGACGGCCTACAGATACGCAGTATTTT | CAISHGRPTDTQYF
. | TRBD2 | TRBJ2-1 | TRBV19 | TGTGCCAGTACCCACCCGGGACTAGCTTACAATGAGCAGTTCTTC | CASTHPGLAYNEQFF
. | . | TRBJ1-1 | TRBV5-1 | TGCGCCAGCAGCGGTTATCCGGGACCCAGAAACACTGAAGCTTTCTTT | CASSGYPGPRNTEAFF
. | . | TRBJ2-7 | TRBV7-9 | TGTGCCAGCAGCCCGTTTAGGGGCGCGGGTAACGAGCAGTACTTC | CASSPFRGAGNEQYF
. | . | TRBJ1-4 | TRBV30 | TGTGCCTGGAGTGCACAGGAAAAACTGTTTTTT | CAWSAQEKLFF
. | TRBD2 | TRBJ2-1 | TRBV5-1 | TGCGCCAGCAGCTTTGGGACTAGTCGTGATGAGCAGTTCTTC | CASSFGTSRDEQFF
. | TRBD2 | TRBJ2-3 | TRBV20-1 | TGCAGTGCCCCCCTAGCGGGAGACTTCACAGATACGCAGTATTTT | CSAPLAGDFTDTQYF
. | TRBD1 | TRBJ1-1 | TRBV19 | TGTGCCAGTAAAGGACAGGGGATCATGAACACTGAAGCTTTCTTT | CASKGQGIMNTEAFF
once | . | TRBJ2-7 | TRBV2 | TGTGCCAGCAGTGGGCGGACGGGTAGAACCTACGAGCAGTACTTC | CASSGRTGRTYEQYF
few | . | TRBJ2-7 | TRBV7-9 | TGTGCCAGCAGCTTAGAGACTACGGTGCAGTACTTC | CASSLETTVQYF
. | . | TRBJ1-1 | TRBV19 | TGTGCCAGTAGGGCGGGGTTAGGCACTGAAGCTTTCTTT | CASRAGLGTEAFF
. | . | TRBJ1-5 | TRBV7-9 | TGTGCCAGCAGCGAAAGCAGGGGCCGAAATCAGCCCCAGCATTTT | CASSESRGRNQPQHF
. | . | TRBJ1-4 | TRBV6-2/TRBV6-3 | TGTGCCAGCACCCTGGGCACACCCGAAAATGAAAAACTGTTTTTT | CASTLGTPENEKLFF
. | TRBD2 | TRBJ2-1 | TRBV20-1 | TGCAGTGCTAGAAGGTCTAGCGGGGGTCACAATGAGCAGTTCTTC | CSARRSSGGHNEQFF
. | . | TRBJ1-3 | TRBV19 | TGTGCCAGTAGTCCCCACGGCCCGATGGAAGGAAACACCATATATTTT | CASSPHGPMEGNTIYF
. | . | TRBJ1-2 | TRBV6-5 | TGTGCCAGCAGACCCCCGAGACCCCACTATGGCTACACCTTC | CASRPPRPHYGYTF
. | . | TRBJ1-1 | TRBV6-1 | TGTGCCAGCAGTGCCGCTATCCTACGGGGGGGAAGAACTGAAGCTTTCTTT | CASSAAILRGGRTEAFF
. | TRBD2 | TRBJ2-1 | TRBV20-1 | TGCAGTGCTAGTCCTAGCGGGAGGCCCTACAATGAGCAGTTCTTC | CSASPSGRPYNEQFF